These 27 T cell receptor beta chains share one sample of origin, sequenced in a study of Ad26.COV2.S vaccination and SARS-CoV-2 variants. Data came from immunoSEQ multiplex PCR; TCRdb stores just in-frame clones and leaves some out. Of a few hundred thousand clones in the sample, around nine tenths were seen once. The sample's treatment: 15 to 20 received Ad26.COV2.S at low or high dose, single or two shots; about 5 received placebo; per-sample allocation not given. All samples were drawn on day 63, counting from the first vaccine or placebo injection. The sequencing used peripheral blood, collected in a trial of Ad26.COV2.S vaccine versus placebo. These receptors came from a person between 18 and 65 years old who received the Ad26.COV2.S COVID-19 vaccine or a placebo.

The chain links TRBV19 to TRBJ1-2; 8 bases are a match to TRBD1. The trim removed 7 bases at V and 5 bases at J, leaving 9 bases unmatched. This CDR3 contains 14 residues. Per the germline V gene, CDR1 is LNHDA and CDR2 is SQIVND (reference sequence). The CDR3: CASIPDRASYGYTF. The CDR3 bases are TGTGCCAGTATTCCGGACAGGGCTTCTTATGGCTACACCTTC. The full variable domain, its missing parts supplied by reference TRBV19 and TRBJ1-2, is DGGITQSPKYLFRKEGQNVTLSCEQNLNHDAMYWYRQDPGQGLRLIYYSQIVNDFQKGDIAEGYSVSREKKESFPLTVTSAQKNPTAFYLCASIPDRASYGYTFGSGTRLTVV.

J is TRBJ2-1 and V is TRBV12-3 or TRBV12-4, with 7 bases aligning to TRBD1. The ends lost 7 bases at V and 10 bases at J; junction bases unmatched: 7. CDR3 length: 12 amino acids. The CDR3 here is CASTPDRNEQFF. DNA of the CDR3: TGTGCCAGCACCCCGGACAGGAACGAGCAGTTCTTC.

This clone appeared a few times. This rearrangement joins TRBV7-9 to TRBJ1-2; perhaps TRBD1 as D (5 bases). The germline V gene has CDR1 SEHNR and CDR2 FQNEAQ (reference sequence). V gave up 1 base and J gave up 4 bases, with 13 bases separating them. The CDR3 extends over 15 amino acids. CDR3 DNA: TGTGCCAGCAGCTTAGTGGGCAGGGAAACCTATGGCTACACCTTC. Protein: CASSLVGRETYGYTF.

Comment on this clone: This sample also contains other DNA sequences that code for the same CDR3. This chain uses TRBV14 with TRBJ1-2, with D hard to call. Germline-derived CDR1 and CDR2 are SGHDN and FVKESK. Trimming shortened V by 0 bases and J by 4 bases, and 9 bases separated the two germline ends. This CDR3 comprises 14 residues. The CDR3 protein is CASSQDGRSYGYTF. The CDR3 DNA sequence: TGTGCCAGCAGCCAAGATGGGCGGAGCTATGGCTACACCTTC.

The chain couples TRBV9 to TRBJ2-1; D unclear. The CDR3 has 16 residues. Between the trimmed V and J ends, which lost 3 bases and 5 bases, there was a span of 18 bases. Germline assignment: CDR1 SGDLS and CDR2 YYNGEE. This CDR3 reads CASSAPGRLENNEQFF. The CDR3 DNA is TGTGCCAGCAGCGCCCCGGGTCGCCTGGAAAACAATGAGCAGTTCTTC.

The J gene is TRBJ1-3, the V gene TRBV9, with unresolved D. V dropped 4 bases and J dropped 3 bases, with 14 bases sitting between them. CDR1 is SGDLS, CDR2 YYNGEE, per germline. This CDR3 has 15 amino acids. The CDR3 coding sequence is TGTGCCAGCAGCCCTCGTGGGCCCGGTGGAAACACCATATATTTT. Encoded protein: CASSPRGPGGNTIYF.

The chain combines TRBV6-5 with TRBJ2-3; tentatively, D is TRBD1 or TRBD2 (5 bases each). The CDR3 extends over 15 amino acids. With 1 base removed from V and 3 bases from J, the gap between germline ends came to 11 bases. In germline, CDR1 is MNHEY, CDR2 SVGAGI. CDR3 sequence reads: CASSYYEGSTDTQYF. The CDR3 DNA is TGTGCCAGCAGTTACTATGAGGGGTCGACAGATACGCAGTATTTT.

The table lists this clone with a count of one. The chain has TRBV10-3 and TRBJ2-3; D remains ambiguous. CDR1 and CDR2 from the germline V gene are ENHRY and SYGVKD. The CDR3 is 14 residues long. Trimming stripped 2 bases from V and 6 bases from J, with 12 bases between. The CDR3 sequence is CAISEPHDGDTQYF. In nucleotides, the CDR3 is TGTGCCATCAGTGAGCCCCACGATGGGGATACGCAGTATTTT.

The chain couples TRBV7-9 to TRBJ2-7, with D tentatively TRBD1 (7 bases). Trimming shortened V by 5 bases and J by 0 bases, and 14 bases separated the two germline ends. From germline, CDR1 is SEHNR and CDR2 FQNEAQ (reference sequence). There are 15 residues in the CDR3. The CDR3 DNA follows: TGTGCCAGCAGCGGAGGGACAGCTCTCTCCTACGAGCAGTACTTC. Residues: CASSGGTALSYEQYF.

The chain combines TRBV7-6 with TRBJ2-5; no clear D gene. Between the trimmed V and J ends, which lost 3 bases and 5 bases, there was a span of 10 bases. From germline, CDR1 is SGHVS and CDR2 FNYEAQ. This CDR3 contains 13 residues. Here the CDR3 reads CASSFHRWETQYF. CDR3 bases: TGTGCCAGCAGCTTTCACCGATGGGAGACCCAGTACTTC.

This sequence joins TRBV7-2 and TRBJ2-1; 11 bases align to TRBD2. V dropped 4 bases and J dropped 0; count of bases not matched to a gene: 2. This CDR3 contains 16 residues. The V gene's germline CDR1 is SGHTA and CDR2 FQGNSA. The CDR3: CASSSSGGSSYNEQFF. The CDR3 nucleotides are TGTGCCAGCAGCTCTAGCGGGGGGAGCTCCTACAATGAGCAGTTCTTC. The complete variable domain, with remaining parts taken from reference TRBV7-2 and TRBJ2-1, reads GAGVSQSPSNKVTEKGKDVELRCDPISGHTALYWYRQSLGQGLEFLIYFQGNSAPDKSGLPSDRFSAERTGGSVSTLTIQRTQQEDSAVYLCASSSSGGSSYNEQFFGPGTRLTVL.

CDR3 nucleotide sequence: TGTGCCAGCAGCATCCGAGCGGGGCCCCAAGAGACCCAGTACTTC. Its protein is CASSIRAGPQETQYF. J is TRBJ2-5 and V is TRBV7-2; 7 positions match TRBD2. The CDR3 covers 15 residues. CDR1 and CDR2 from the germline V gene are SGHTA and FQGNSA. V gave up 5 bases and J gave up 1 base; unmatched junction bases: 7.

The genes are TRBV5-1 and TRBJ2-7; tentatively, D is TRBD1 or TRBD2 (5 bases each). Between the trimmed V and J ends, which lost 2 bases and 3 bases, there was a span of 15 bases. The CDR3 is 15 residues long. Germline CDR1 is SGHRS and CDR2 is YFSETQ. The CDR3 reads CASSFKNGTLYEQYF. DNA of the CDR3: TGCGCCAGCAGCTTTAAAAACGGGACCCTCTACGAGCAGTACTTC. Full variable domain (outside the CDR3, taken from reference TRBV5-1 and TRBJ2-7): KAGVTQTPRYLIKTRGQQVTLSCSPISGHRSVSWYQQTPGQGLQFLFEYFSETQRNKGNFPGRFSGRQFSNSRSEMNVSTLELGDSALYLCASSFKNGTLYEQYFGPGTRLTVT.

The rearrangement links TRBV6-5 to TRBJ2-2; D remains unclear. The CDR3 contains 15 residues. Trimming stripped 1 base from V and 4 bases from J, with 10 bases between. CDR1 and CDR2 from the germline V gene are MNHEY and SVGAGI. The CDR3: CASSYYVRSTGELFF. The CDR3 nucleotides are TGTGCCAGCAGTTACTATGTCAGGAGCACCGGGGAGCTGTTTTTT.

The genes are TRBV4-2 and TRBJ1-2; a possible D gene is TRBD1 (5 bases). The CDR3 is 11 amino acids. V was shortened by 8 bases and J by 1 base, with 5 bases between the two germline ends. Germline V gene data show CDR1 as LGHNA and CDR2 as YNFKEQ. The CDR3 region is CASQGNYGYTF. CDR3 coding DNA: TGTGCCAGCCAGGGTAACTATGGCTACACCTTC.

This chain uses TRBV12-3 or TRBV12-4 with TRBJ1-4; weak D call: TRBD1 (5 bases). The CDR3 length is 10 residues. V lost 7 bases, J lost 8 bases, and 5 bases lay in between. This chain's CDR3 is CASKGEKLFF. The CDR3 coding sequence is TGTGCCAGCAAGGGGGAAAAACTGTTTTTT.

Remarks on this clone: The identical CDR3 is also encoded by other nucleotide sequences in the sample. The CDR3: CASSLRGNQPQHF. The CDR3 nucleotides are TGTGCCAGCAGCTTACGGGGGAATCAGCCCCAGCATTTT. The chain joins TRBV7-2 to TRBJ1-5; D might be TRBD1 (5 bases). The germline V gene encodes CDR1 SGHTA and CDR2 FQGNSA. The CDR3 covers 13 residues. V gave up 2 bases and J gave up 4 bases, with 6 bases separating them.

The rearrangement uses TRBV25-1 and TRBJ2-7; tentative D call: TRBD1 (6 bases). The CDR3 is 13 amino acids. Germline V gene sequence: CDR1 MGHDK, CDR2 SYGVNS. Trimming left V 3 bases short and J 6 bases short, with 12 bases between. CDR3 nucleotides: TGTGCCAGCAGTGACACAGGGAGCTCCGAGCAGTACTTC. It yields the protein CASSDTGSSEQYF.

The chain employs TRBV25-1 and TRBJ1-1; D is unresolved. The ends were cut back, 2 bases at V and 11 bases at J, with 15 bases in the middle. Germline lookup yields CDR1 MGHDK and CDR2 SYGVNS. The CDR3 sequence is 13 residues long. DNA for the CDR3: TGTGCCAGCAGTGAAATGGGGTCGGGGTGGGCTTTCTTT. Residues: CASSEMGSGWAFF.

The chain's CDR3 is CASSQLPTSGGTDTQYF. The CDR3 nucleotides read TGTGCCAGCAGCCAATTGCCGACTAGCGGGGGAACAGATACGCAGTATTTT. V usage is TRBV3-1 (or the pseudogene TRBV3-2) and J usage is TRBJ2-3, with 12 nucleotides matching TRBD2. Germline V gives CDR1 LGHDT, CDR2 YNNKEL (reference sequence). This CDR3 comprises 17 residues. The junction had 6 bases not matched to a gene; V was cut back by 2 bases and J by 3 bases.

The V call is TRBV6-5, the J call TRBJ2-7; 9 bases map to TRBD1. This CDR3 spans 14 amino acids. Trimming at V came to 2 bases and at J to 4 bases, leaving 3 bases not matched to a gene. Germline V gene lookup returns CDR1 MNHEY and CDR2 SVGAGI. CDR3 amino acids: CASSYRGQGYEQYF. Here the CDR3 DNA reads TGTGCCAGCAGTTACAGGGGACAGGGATACGAGCAGTACTTC.

The chain recombines TRBV5-1 with TRBJ1-5; D is uncertain. Trimming removed 9 bases from V and 4 bases from J, with 14 bases in between. This CDR3 spans 13 amino acids. Looked up from germline, CDR1 is SGHRS and CDR2 is YFSETQ. CDR3 coding DNA: TGCGCCACCCGCGTGGATAGTAATCAGCCCCAGCATTTT. It encodes CATRVDSNQPQHF.

The chain links TRBV9 to TRBJ1-6, with D possibly being TRBD1 (5 bases). V gave up 3 bases and J gave up 7 bases, with 11 bases separating them. Germline CDR1 reads SGDLS; CDR2 reads YYNGEE. The CDR3 covers 14 residues. The CDR3 nucleotides are TGTGCCAGCAGCGCCCAGGGAGAAAATTCACCCCTCCACTTT. Amino acids: CASSAQGENSPLHF.

This chain joins TRBV5-1 and TRBJ1-2; D uncertain. CDR3 length equals 13 residues. Germline V lookup: CDR1 SGHRS, CDR2 YFSETQ. The V end was cut by 0 bases, the J end by 5 bases, with 8 bases between. CDR3 in DNA: TGCGCCAGCAGCTTGGCTGGCGAGTATGGCTACACCTTC. This gives the protein CASSLAGEYGYTF.

The rearrangement uses TRBV7-3 and TRBJ2-7; D may be TRBD2 (7 bases). V was clipped by 6 bases and J by 4 bases, with 19 bases between them. The germline V gene has CDR1 SGHTA and CDR2 FQGTGA. CDR3 length equals 15 residues. CDR3 bases: TGTGCCAGCAGTCCGGGGGCTAGCGGAGCTTACGAGCAGTACTTC. As protein: CASSPGASGAYEQYF. The entire variable domain, with the rest obtained from reference TRBV7-3 and TRBJ2-7, is as follows: GAGVSQTPSNKVTEKGKYVELRCDPISGHTALYWYRQSLGQGPEFLIYFQGTGAADDSGLPNDRFFAVRPEGSVSTLKIQRTERGDSAVYLCASSPGASGAYEQYFGPGTRLTVT.

The rearrangement joins TRBV5-4 to TRBJ1-5; possibly TRBD1 for D (6 bases). The CDR3 runs to 15 residues. The V end was cut by 0 bases, the J end by 4 bases, with 11 bases between. The V gene's germline CDR1 is SGHNT and CDR2 YYREEE (reference sequence). CDR3 bases: TGTGCCAGCAGCTTGGAAACAGGGCTAAATCAGCCCCAGCATTTT. Translating it yields CASSLETGLNQPQHF.

V and J are TRBV18 and TRBJ2-5; D possibly corresponds to TRBD1 (5 bases). CDR3 length equals 11 residues. Trimming took 5 bases from V and 5 from J, leaving 6 bases between them. Germline CDR1 KGHSH, CDR2 LQKENI. The CDR3 DNA reads TGTGCCAGCTCATCAGGGGAGACCCAGTACTTC. As protein: CASSSGETQYF.